This T cell receptor (beta chain) was obtained from a study of cytomegalovirus exposure and HLA in healthy donors. Researchers ran the PCR with 60 Vbeta and 13 Jbeta primers. Produced via immunoSEQ multiplex PCR; TCRdb's table is partial and in-frame only. The sample has tens of thousands of clones; 75% are singletons. Germline V gene lookup returns CDR1 LNHNV and CDR2 YYDKDF (reference sequence). The ends lost 0 bases at V and 5 bases at J; junction bases unmatched: 5. There are 15 residues in the CDR3. The material sequenced was PBMCs. The rearrangement uses TRBV15 and TRBJ2-5, with TRBD2 matching over 8 bases. The clonotype was recovered from a woman aged 30 to 39 in good health and CMV-seropositive. The CDR3 sequence: CATSRDPGLGETQYF. The CDR3 DNA reads TGTGCCACCAGCAGAGATCCGGGACTAGGGGAGACCCAGTACTTC.